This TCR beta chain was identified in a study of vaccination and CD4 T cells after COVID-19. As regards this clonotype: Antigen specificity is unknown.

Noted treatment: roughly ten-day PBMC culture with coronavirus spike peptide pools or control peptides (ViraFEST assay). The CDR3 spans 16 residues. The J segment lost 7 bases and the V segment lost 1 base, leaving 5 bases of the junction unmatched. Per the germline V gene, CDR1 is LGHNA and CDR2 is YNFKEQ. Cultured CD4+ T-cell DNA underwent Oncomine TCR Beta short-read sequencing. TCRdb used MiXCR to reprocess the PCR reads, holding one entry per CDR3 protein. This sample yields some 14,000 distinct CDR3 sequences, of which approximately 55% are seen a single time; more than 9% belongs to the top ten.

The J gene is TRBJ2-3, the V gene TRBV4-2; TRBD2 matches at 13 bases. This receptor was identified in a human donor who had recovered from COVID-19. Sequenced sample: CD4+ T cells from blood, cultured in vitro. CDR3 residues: CASSQGTSGSGNTQYF. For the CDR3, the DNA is TGTGCCAGCAGCCAAGGGACTAGCGGGAGTGGAAATACGCAGTATTTT.